This T cell receptor (beta chain) was captured by sequencing in a study of T-cell memory formation after mild COVID-19 (dated by TCRdb to the early 2020s). The study in broad terms: TCR sequence clusters from the two donors were largely donor specific. The cohort was made up of two young adult volunteers, one female and one male, who were previously healthy. In two donors, T-cell clones that expanded and contracted after mild COVID-19 were followed by sequencing TCRalpha and TCRbeta repertoires longitudinally. Paper-wide results and their limitations: SARS-CoV-2 specificity was not confirmed for the second-wave clones peaking on day 37. Some responding clones were found in pre-infection memory, which suggests that pre-existing cross-reactive memory T cells took part in the SARS-CoV-2 response. Only two mild cases were covered by the study, and larger cohorts that include severe cases with pre-infection samples were considered necessary. Contracting CD4+ clones turned up mainly in the CM and EM memory subsets, whereas EMRA was where CD8+ clones were enriched. Clones contracting from day 15 to 85 had balanced CD4/CD8 phenotypes, while a second wave expanding from day 15 to 37 was biased towards CD4+.

This clonotype was counted a few times. Its recognized antigen is unknown. No much larger clone exists at a distance of one base, and base qualities are not known. Ficoll-Paque density gradient centrifugation was used to isolate PBMCs. Sequencing relied on an Illumina NovaSeq 6000. TCRalpha and TCRbeta cDNA libraries were built by 5'RACE with constant-segment primers, adding sample barcodes and unique molecular identifiers. RNA was extracted from every sample with Trizol reagent. The libraries were amplified in two PCR steps, and the second step added a second sample barcode and Illumina TruSeq adapters. Sequencing of the libraries was done on an Illumina NovaSeq, producing 2 x 150 bp paired-end reads. As for the authors' bioinformatics: The reads were demultiplexed and collapsed into UMI-guided consensus sequences using migec v1.2.7. Using mixcr v2.1.11, the UMI consensuses were aligned to TRA and TRB V and J templates and assembled into clonotypes. A clonotype was counted as expanded or contracted only if both edgeR and NoisET called the change significant, with noise models trained on biological replicates. For edgeR calls, a false discovery rate-adjusted p below 0.01 and a log2 fold-change threshold of 1 were applied. As an exploratory analysis of dynamics, PCA with hierarchical clustering was applied to max-normalized trajectories of the 1000 most abundant clonotypes. The CD4 or CD8 phenotype of responding clones was assigned using the separately sequenced CD4+ and CD8+ repertoires. Clones were called with MiXCR by TCRdb after fastp trimmed the public reads at Q25, and only in-frame beta chains were retained. Each CDR3 protein appears once, grouped with its most common genes and DNA. The V and J calls were not made by the authors but by TCRdb's processing. Here the sample has around 300,000 distinct CDR3 sequences; roughly an eighth occur a single time. Approximately 22% of the sample is taken by the ten largest.

Input material: PBMCs or a T cell subset sorted from them (not recorded which). This sequence was found in a man aged 18 to 35 who had mild COVID-19 (a few samples of this study predate the infection). The sample titles of this study are shuffled in the database, so cell type and time point are left out; the donor was told from shared clones.

In nucleotide form, the sequence is TGTGCCAGCAGCTTAGAGGCCTTCAGGGCCGTCTATGGCTACACCTTC. Translated, this gives CASSLEAFRAVYGYTF. This sequence uses TRBV7-2 and TRBJ1-2; a tentative D match to TRBD1 spans 5 bases. The CDR3 has 16 amino acids, counting the end cysteine and phenylalanine. The sequence is cut down to CDR3 DNA, 48 bases in frame from base 1. Trimming costs V 1 base and J 4 bases, and their ends lie 16 bases apart. The germline V gene gives CDR1 as SGHTA and CDR2 as FQGNSA.